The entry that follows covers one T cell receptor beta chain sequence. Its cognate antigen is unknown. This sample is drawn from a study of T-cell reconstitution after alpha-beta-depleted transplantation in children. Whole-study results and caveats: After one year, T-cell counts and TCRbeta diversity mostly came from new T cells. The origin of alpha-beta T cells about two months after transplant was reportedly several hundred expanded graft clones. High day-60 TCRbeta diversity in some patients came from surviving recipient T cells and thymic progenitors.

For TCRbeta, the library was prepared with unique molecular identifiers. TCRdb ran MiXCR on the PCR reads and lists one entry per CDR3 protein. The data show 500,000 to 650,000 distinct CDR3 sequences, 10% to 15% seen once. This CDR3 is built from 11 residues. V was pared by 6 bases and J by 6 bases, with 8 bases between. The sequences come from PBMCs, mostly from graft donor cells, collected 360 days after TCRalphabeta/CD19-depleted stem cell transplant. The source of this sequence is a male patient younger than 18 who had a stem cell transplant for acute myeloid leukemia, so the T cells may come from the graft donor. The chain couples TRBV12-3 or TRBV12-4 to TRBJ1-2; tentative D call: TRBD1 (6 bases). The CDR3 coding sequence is TGTGCCAGCAGGTACAGGGATGGCTACACCTTC. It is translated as CASRYRDGYTF.